This TCR beta chain was recorded in a study of identical twins. Study conclusions and caveats: In cord blood, abundant beta clonotypes had fewer insertions; memory showed no trend. For monozygotic twins, models underestimated out-of-frame TCR alpha sharing.

TCRdb reprocessed the 5' RACE reads via MiXCR and lists one record per CDR3 protein. The sample holds a few hundred thousand distinct CDR3 sequences; roughly 15% are singletons and the top ten take roughly 0.42%. Between the trimmed V and J ends, which lost 5 bases and 1 base, there was a span of 9 bases. The CDR3 runs 13 residues. Germline V CDR1 and CDR2: SGHVS, FNYEAQ. To note about this clonotype: Its antigen is not known.

This sample was shared with a second study, whose subject was yellow fever vaccine responses in identical twins.

This TCR derives from a woman aged 18-35 years in good health. Sequenced material: CD4+ T cells sorted from blood. The rearrangement uses TRBV7-6 and TRBJ2-7, with unresolved D. Here the CDR3 reads CASSATDSYEQYF. CDR3 in DNA: TGTGCCAGCAGCGCGACCGATTCCTACGAGCAGTACTTC.